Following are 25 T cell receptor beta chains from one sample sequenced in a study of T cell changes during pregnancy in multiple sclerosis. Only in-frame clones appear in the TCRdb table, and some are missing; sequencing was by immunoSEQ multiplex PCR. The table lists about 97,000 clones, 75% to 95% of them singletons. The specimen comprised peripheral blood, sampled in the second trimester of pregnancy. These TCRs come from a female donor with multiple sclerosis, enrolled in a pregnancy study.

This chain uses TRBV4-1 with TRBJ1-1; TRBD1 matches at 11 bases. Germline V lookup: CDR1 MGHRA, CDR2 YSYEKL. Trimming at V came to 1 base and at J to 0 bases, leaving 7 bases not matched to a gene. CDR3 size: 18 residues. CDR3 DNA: TGCGCCAGCAGCCAAGGGACAGGGGGCGCGGGCGTGAACACTGAAGCTTTCTTT. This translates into CASSQGTGGAGVNTEAFF.

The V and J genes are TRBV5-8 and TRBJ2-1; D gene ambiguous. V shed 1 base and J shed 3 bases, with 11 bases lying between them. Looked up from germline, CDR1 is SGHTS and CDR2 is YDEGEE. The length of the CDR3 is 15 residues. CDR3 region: CASSLSSSDYNEQFF. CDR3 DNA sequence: TGTGCCAGCAGCTTGTCTTCCAGCGACTACAATGAGCAGTTCTTC.

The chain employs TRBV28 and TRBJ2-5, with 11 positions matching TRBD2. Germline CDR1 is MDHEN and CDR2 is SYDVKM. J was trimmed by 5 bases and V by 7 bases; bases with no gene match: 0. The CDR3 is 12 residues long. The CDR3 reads CASTSGGETQYF. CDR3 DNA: TGTGCCAGCACTAGCGGGGGGGAGACCCAGTACTTC.

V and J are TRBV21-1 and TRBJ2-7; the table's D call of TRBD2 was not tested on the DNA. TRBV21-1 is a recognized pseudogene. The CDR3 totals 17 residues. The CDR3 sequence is CASSSPRLAPLGYEQYF. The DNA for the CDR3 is TGTGCCAGCAGCTCTCCTCGACTAGCGCCGTTGGGCTACGAGCAGTACTTC.

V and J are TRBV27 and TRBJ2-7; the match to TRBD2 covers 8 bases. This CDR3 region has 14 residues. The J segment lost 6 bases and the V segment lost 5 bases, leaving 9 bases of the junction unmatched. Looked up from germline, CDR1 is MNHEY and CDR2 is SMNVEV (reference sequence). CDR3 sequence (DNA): TGTGCCAGCAGTCGCGGACTAGCCAACTTCGAGCAGTACTTC. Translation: CASSRGLANFEQYF.

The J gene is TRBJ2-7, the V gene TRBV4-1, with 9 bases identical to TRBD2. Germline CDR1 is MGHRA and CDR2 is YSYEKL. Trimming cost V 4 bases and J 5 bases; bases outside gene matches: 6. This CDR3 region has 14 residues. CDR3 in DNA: TGCGCCAGCAGCCTAGTAGCGGGGGTCCACGAGCAGTACTTC. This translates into CASSLVAGVHEQYF.

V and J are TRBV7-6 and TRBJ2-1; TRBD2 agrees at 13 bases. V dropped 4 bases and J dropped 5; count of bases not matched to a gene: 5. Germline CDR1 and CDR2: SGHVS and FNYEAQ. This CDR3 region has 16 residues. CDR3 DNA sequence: TGTGCCAGCAGCTGGACTAGCGGGAGATATGACAATGAGCAGTTCTTC. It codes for CASSWTSGRYDNEQFF.

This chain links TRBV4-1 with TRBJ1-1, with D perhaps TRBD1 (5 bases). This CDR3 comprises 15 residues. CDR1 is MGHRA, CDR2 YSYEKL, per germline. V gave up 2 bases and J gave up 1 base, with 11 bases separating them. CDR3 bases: TGCGCCAGCAGCCAAAGGGAGGGGACGAACACTGAAGCTTTCTTT. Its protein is CASSQREGTNTEAFF.

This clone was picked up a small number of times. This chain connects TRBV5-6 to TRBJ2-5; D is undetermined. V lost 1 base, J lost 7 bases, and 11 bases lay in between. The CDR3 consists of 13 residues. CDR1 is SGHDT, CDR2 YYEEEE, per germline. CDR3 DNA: TGTGCCAGCAGCTTGCCTGGCCCAGGGACCCAGTACTTC. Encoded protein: CASSLPGPGTQYF.

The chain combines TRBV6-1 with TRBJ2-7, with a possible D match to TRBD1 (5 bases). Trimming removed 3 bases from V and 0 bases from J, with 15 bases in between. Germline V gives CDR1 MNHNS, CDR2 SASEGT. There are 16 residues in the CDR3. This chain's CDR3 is CASSDQYGHNSYEQYF. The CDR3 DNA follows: TGTGCCAGCAGTGACCAGTACGGACACAACTCCTACGAGCAGTACTTC.

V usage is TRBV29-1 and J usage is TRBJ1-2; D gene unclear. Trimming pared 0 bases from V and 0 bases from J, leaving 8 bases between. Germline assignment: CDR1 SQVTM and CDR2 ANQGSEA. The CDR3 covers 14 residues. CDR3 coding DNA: TGCAGCGTTGAAGATCCTACCGCTAACTATGGCTACACCTTC. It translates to CSVEDPTANYGYTF.

The CDR3 DNA is TGTGCCAGCAGTTTAAGGCGGGGTAATGAAAAACTGTTTTTT. Residues: CASSLRRGNEKLFF. The chain couples TRBV27 to TRBJ1-4; D uncertain. The CDR3 length is 14 residues. Germline CDR1 MNHEY, CDR2 SMNVEV (reference sequence). V dropped 2 bases and J dropped 4 bases, with 8 bases sitting between them.

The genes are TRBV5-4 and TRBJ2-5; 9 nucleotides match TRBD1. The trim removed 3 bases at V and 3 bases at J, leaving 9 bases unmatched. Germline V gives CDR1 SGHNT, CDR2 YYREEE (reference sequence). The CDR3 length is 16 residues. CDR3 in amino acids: CASSYTGGRSKETQYF. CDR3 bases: TGTGCCAGCAGCTACACAGGGGGCCGTTCGAAAGAGACCCAGTACTTC. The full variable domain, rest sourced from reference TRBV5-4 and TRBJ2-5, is ETGVTQSPTHLIKTRGQQVTLRCSSQSGHNTVSWYQQALGQGPQFIFQYYREEENGRGNFPPRFSGLQFPNYSSELNVNALELDDSALYLCASSYTGGRSKETQYFGPGTRLLVL.

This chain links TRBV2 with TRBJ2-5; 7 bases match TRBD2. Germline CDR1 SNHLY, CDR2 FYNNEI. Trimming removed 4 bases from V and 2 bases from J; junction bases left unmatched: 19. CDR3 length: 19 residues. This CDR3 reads CASSAVSFGGGWGQETQYF. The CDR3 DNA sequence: TGTGCCAGCAGTGCCGTCTCCTTTGGGGGGGGATGGGGGCAAGAGACCCAGTACTTC. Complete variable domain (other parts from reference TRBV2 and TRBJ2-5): EPEVTQTPSHQVTQMGQEVILRCVPISNHLYFYWYRQILGQKVEFLVSFYNNEISEKSEIFDDQFSVERPDGSNFTLKIRSTKLEDSAMYFCASSAVSFGGGWGQETQYFGPGTRLLVL.

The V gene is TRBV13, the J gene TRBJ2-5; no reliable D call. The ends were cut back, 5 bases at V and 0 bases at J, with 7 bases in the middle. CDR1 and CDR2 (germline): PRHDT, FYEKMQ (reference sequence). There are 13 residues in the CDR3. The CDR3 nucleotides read TGTGCCAGCAGCCCAGGCTACCAAGAGACCCAGTACTTC. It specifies CASSPGYQETQYF.

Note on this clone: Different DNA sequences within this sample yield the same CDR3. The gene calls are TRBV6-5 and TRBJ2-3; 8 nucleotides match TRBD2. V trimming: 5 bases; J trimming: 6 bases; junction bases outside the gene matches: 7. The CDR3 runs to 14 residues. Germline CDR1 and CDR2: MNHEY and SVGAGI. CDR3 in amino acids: CASSPGGPRDTQYF. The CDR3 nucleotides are TGTGCCAGCAGTCCGGGAGGGCCAAGGGATACGCAGTATTTT.

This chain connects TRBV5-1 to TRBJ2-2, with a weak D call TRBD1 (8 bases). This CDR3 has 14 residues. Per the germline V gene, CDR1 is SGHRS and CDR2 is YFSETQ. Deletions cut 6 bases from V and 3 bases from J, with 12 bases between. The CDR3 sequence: CASTQGGHTGELFF. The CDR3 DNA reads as TGCGCCAGCACACAGGGGGGGCACACCGGGGAGCTGTTTTTT.

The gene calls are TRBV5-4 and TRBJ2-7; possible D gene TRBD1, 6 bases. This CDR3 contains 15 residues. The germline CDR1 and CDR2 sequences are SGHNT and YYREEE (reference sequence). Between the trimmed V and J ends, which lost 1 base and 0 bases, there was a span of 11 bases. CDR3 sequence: CASSLQGSSSYEQYF. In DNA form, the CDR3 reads TGTGCCAGCAGCTTGCAGGGGTCCAGCTCCTACGAGCAGTACTTC.

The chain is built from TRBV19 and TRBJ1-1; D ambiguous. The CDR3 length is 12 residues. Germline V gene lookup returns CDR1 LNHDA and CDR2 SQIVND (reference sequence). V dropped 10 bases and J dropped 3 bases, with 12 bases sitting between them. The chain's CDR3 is CATQGGYTEAFF. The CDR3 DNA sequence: TGTGCCACCCAAGGAGGATACACTGAAGCTTTCTTT.

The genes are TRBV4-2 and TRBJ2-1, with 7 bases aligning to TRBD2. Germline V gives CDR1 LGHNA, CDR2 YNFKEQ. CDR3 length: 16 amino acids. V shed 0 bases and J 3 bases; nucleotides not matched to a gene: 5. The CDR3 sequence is CASSQDRGLNYNEQFF. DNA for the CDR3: TGTGCCAGCAGCCAAGATAGGGGACTAAACTACAATGAGCAGTTCTTC.

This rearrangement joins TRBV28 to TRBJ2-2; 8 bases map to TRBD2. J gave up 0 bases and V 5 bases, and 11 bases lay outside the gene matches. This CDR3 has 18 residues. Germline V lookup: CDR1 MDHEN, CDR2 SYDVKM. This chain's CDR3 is CASSLAGQINANTGELFF. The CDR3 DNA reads TGTGCCAGCAGTCTAGCGGGCCAAATAAACGCGAACACCGGGGAGCTGTTTTTT.

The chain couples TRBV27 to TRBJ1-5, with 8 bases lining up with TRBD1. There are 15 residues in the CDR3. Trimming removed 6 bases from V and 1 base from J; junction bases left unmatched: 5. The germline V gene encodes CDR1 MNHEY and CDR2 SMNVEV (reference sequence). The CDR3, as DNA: TGTGCCAGCAGCTCCGGACAGGGCAGCAATCAGCCCCAGCATTTT. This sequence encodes CASSSGQGSNQPQHF.

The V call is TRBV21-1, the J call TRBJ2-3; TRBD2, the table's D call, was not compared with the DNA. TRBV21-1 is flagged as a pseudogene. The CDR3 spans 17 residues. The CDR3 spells CASSKNSGHGNTDTQYF. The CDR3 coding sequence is TGTGCCAGCAGCAAAAATTCCGGGCACGGGAATACAGATACGCAGTATTTT.

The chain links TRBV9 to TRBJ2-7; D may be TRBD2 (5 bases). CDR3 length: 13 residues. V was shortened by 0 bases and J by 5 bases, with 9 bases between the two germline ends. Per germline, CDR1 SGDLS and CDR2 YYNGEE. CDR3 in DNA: TGTGCCAGCAGCGTAGAGGCGAGGGACGAGCAGTACTTC. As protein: CASSVEARDEQYF.

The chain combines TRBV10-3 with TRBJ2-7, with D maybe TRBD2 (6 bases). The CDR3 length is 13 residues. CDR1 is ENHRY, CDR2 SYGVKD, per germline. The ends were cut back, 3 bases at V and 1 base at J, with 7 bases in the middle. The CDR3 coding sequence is TGTGCCATCAGTGATGGAGGGTCCTACGAGCAGTACTTC. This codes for CAISDGGSYEQYF.